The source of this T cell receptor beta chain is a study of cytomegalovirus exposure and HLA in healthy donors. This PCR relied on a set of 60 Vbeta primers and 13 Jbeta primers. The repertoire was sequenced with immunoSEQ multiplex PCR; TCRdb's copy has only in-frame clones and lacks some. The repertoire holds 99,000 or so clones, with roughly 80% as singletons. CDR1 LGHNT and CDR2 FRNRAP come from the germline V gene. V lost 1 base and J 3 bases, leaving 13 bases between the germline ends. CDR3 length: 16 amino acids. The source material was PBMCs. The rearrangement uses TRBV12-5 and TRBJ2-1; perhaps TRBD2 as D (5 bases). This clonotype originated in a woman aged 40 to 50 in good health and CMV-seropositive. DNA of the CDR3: TGTGCTAGTGGTTTGGAGATACGAGGGTACTACAATGAGCAGTTCTTC. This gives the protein CASGLEIRGYYNEQFF.